This T cell receptor (beta chain) was identified in a study of cytomegalovirus exposure and HLA in healthy donors. General study results and limits: There was a cluster of highly shared sequence variants that was likely a sequencing artifact.

Donors likely had unrecorded immune exposures despite being nominally healthy when sampled. A multiplex PCR was run with 60 Vbeta primers and 13 Jbeta primers. Authors' processing steps: Around 9.9 million shared chains were among the roughly 80 million unique TCR beta chains that a later analysis counted. Assay used: immunoSEQ multiplex PCR; TCRdb lists only in-frame clones, some missing. V and J calls plus clone size are reproduced from that table; the DNA served to infer D and trimming. The sample contains 150,000 or so clones, about 84% of which appear only once. Details on this clone: Its specificity is unknown.

From germline, CDR1 is SGHRS and CDR2 YFSETQ. V lost 2 bases and J 5 bases, leaving 20 bases between the germline ends. The CDR3 is 16 amino acids. The sequenced sample consisted of PBMCs. V and J are TRBV5-1 and TRBJ2-7, with D tentatively TRBD2 (5 bases). The clonotype was recovered from a man between 45 and 60 years old in good health and CMV-seronegative. In DNA, the CDR3 is TGCGCCAGCAGCTTTTTAATAGGAGGCGGACGCCACGAGCAGTACTTC. This gives the protein CASSFLIGGGRHEQYF.